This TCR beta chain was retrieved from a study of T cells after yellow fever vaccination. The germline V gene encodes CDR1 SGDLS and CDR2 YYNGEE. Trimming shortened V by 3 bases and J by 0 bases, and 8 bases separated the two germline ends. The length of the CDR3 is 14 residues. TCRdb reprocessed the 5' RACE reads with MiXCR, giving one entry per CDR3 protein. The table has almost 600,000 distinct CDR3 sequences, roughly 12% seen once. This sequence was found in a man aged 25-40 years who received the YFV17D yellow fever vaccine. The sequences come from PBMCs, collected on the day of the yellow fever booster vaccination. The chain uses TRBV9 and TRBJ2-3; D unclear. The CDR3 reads CASSGPLSTDTQYF. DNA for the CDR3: TGTGCCAGCAGCGGTCCGTTGAGCACAGATACGCAGTATTTT.